This is a list of T cell receptor beta chains from one sample in a study of CD8 T cells in ankylosing spondylitis. In TCRdb, the 5' RACE reads were re-called with MiXCR into one record per CDR3 protein. The table has some 240,000 distinct CDR3 sequences, 18% seen once. What was sequenced was blood, either unsorted or a sorted T cell fraction (not recorded which). The receptor set was obtained from a male donor with ankylosing spondylitis or in good health (not recorded which). Both conserved end residues are part of each CDR3. A D gene is named only where the DNA matches it firmly. The size entry is marked missing in some rows and otherwise reads once, few, many or a size class.

d_call,v_call,j_call,clone_size,cdr3_nt,cdr3_aa
TRBD2,TRBV5-1,TRBJ2-1,few,TGCGCCAGCAGCTTGGTCCTAGCGGGAGGGGTTTATCCCTACAATGAGCAGTTCTTC,CASSLVLAGGVYPYNEQFF
-,TRBV6-5,TRBJ2-3,few,TGTGCCAGCAGTTACTCCCCCGGACCCACAGATACGCAGTATTTT,CASSYSPGPTDTQYF
-,TRBV5-1,TRBJ1-1,-,TGCGCCAGCAGCCCCGGGACTCCTGGGAACACTGAAGCTTTCTTT,CASSPGTPGNTEAFF
-,TRBV4-2,TRBJ2-1,few,TGTGCCAGCAGCCACCAGACAGGTGGCTATGAGCAGTTCTTC,CASSHQTGGYEQFF
TRBD2,TRBV13,TRBJ2-1,few,TGTGCCAGCAGCTCCGACCAAAGACTAGCGGGAGGGTGGAATGAGCAGTTCTTC,CASSSDQRLAGGWNEQFF
TRBD1,TRBV12-3/TRBV12-4,TRBJ1-1,few,TGTGCCAGCAGGATCGACAGGGGTGATGGCACTGAAGCTTTCTTT,CASRIDRGDGTEAFF
-,TRBV11-3,TRBJ2-2,few,TGTGCCAGCAGCTCAGGGATCGGGGAGCTGTTTTTT,CASSSGIGELFF
-,TRBV12-3/TRBV12-4,TRBJ2-5,many,TGTGCCAGCAGTTTAGGGGGGTGGGAGACCCAGTACTTC,CASSLGGWETQYF
TRBD1,TRBV29-1,TRBJ1-1,few,TGCAGCGCGAACGGAGCCTCAGGGGGGCTAAGAAGGAACACTGAAGCTTTCTTT,CSANGASGGLRRNTEAFF
TRBD2,TRBV5-6,TRBJ2-1,few,TGTGCCAGCAGCTCACCCAGGACCCTAGCGGGAGATCTTTACAATGAGCAGTTCTTC,CASSSPRTLAGDLYNEQFF
-,TRBV4-1,TRBJ2-7,-,TGCGCCAGCAGGCCGACAGGATCCTACGAGCAGTACTTC,CASRPTGSYEQYF
-,TRBV27,TRBJ2-2,few,TGTGCCAGCAGTTTTTTTGCAGGGTCGAACACCGGGGAGCTGTTTTTT,CASSFFAGSNTGELFF
-,TRBV12-5,TRBJ2-1,few,TGTGCTAGTGGTTTGGGGATATCTAGCTCCTACAATGAGCAGTTCTTC,CASGLGISSSYNEQFF
-,TRBV12-3/TRBV12-4,TRBJ1-5,-,TGTGCCAGCAGCCGGGGCCCCCGGAGCAATCAGCCCCAGCATTTT,CASSRGPRSNQPQHF
TRBD1,TRBV9,TRBJ2-7,many,TGTGCCAGCAGCCCCCAGGGACAGGGGTCCGAGCAGTACTTC,CASSPQGQGSEQYF
-,TRBV7-6,TRBJ2-7,few,TGTGCCAGCAGCTTAGCGGGAAGGGAGGAAGACGAGCAGTACTTC,CASSLAGREEDEQYF
-,TRBV7-9,TRBJ2-3,many,TGTGCCAGCAGCTTGTATGATGAGGCGCAGTATTTT,CASSLYDEAQYF
-,TRBV4-1,TRBJ2-7,-,TGCGCCAGCAGCGAAGACACCTACGAGCAGTACTTC,CASSEDTYEQYF
-,TRBV4-3,TRBJ2-2,-,TGCGCCAGCAGCCAAGGGTTGATTCACACCGGGGAGCTGTTTTTT,CASSQGLIHTGELFF
-,TRBV12-3/TRBV12-4,TRBJ1-5,-,TGTGCCAGCAGCGCAGGGATCAATCAGCCCCAGCATTTT,CASSAGINQPQHF
-,TRBV10-3,TRBJ1-3,-,TGTGCCATCAGTGAGTCGGCCCGTATCCTCTCTGGAAACACCATATATTTT,CAISESARILSGNTIYF
-,TRBV29-1,TRBJ2-1,few,TGCAGCGCCCTTGGGGCCAATGAGCAGTTCTTC,CSALGANEQFF
-,TRBV10-3,TRBJ2-7,few,TGTGCCATCAGTGAGTCGTCCTCGGGGAGATCCGGGACTGGGACCTACGAGCAGTACTTC,CAISESSSGRSGTGTYEQYF
-,TRBV7-8,TRBJ2-1,-,TGTGCCAGCAGCTTCGACCAAGATTTATACAATGAGCAGTTCTTC,CASSFDQDLYNEQFF
-,TRBV19,TRBJ1-1,-,TGTGCCAGTAGCGACCCAAGAGAGGTGAACACTGAAGCTTTCTTT,CASSDPREVNTEAFF
-,TRBV4-3,TRBJ2-7,few,TGCGCCAGCAGCCGGACCTGGGACGTAGGCCACTACGAGCAGTACTTC,CASSRTWDVGHYEQYF
TRBD2,TRBV4-1,TRBJ2-7,-,TGCGCCAGCAGCCAAGTTGCCGCTAGCGGCACCTACGAGCAGTACTTC,CASSQVAASGTYEQYF
-,TRBV27,TRBJ2-7,many,TGTGCCAGCAGTTTGGGGGGGACACCCTACGAGCAGTACTTC,CASSLGGTPYEQYF
-,TRBV7-8,TRBJ1-5,-,TGTGCCAGCAGCTTCTGGGGTTTAGATCAGCCCCAGCATTTT,CASSFWGLDQPQHF
-,TRBV20-1,TRBJ2-1,many,TGCAGTGCTAGAGATCTCCGCGGGAACGCCTACAATGAGCAGTTCTTC,CSARDLRGNAYNEQFF
-,TRBV5-6,TRBJ2-7,few,TGTGCCAGCAGCCTTGGGGCAGGGTACCACGAGCAGTACTTC,CASSLGAGYHEQYF
-,TRBV27,TRBJ2-6,few,TGTGCCAGCAGTAGCAGTGACTCTGGGGCCAACGTCCTGACTTTC,CASSSSDSGANVLTF
TRBD1,TRBV29-1,TRBJ2-7,few,TGCAGCGTTGTCCAATGGGACAGGGTGTTCTTCGAGCAGTACTTC,CSVVQWDRVFFEQYF
-,TRBV6-1,TRBJ1-1,-,TGTGCCAACGGTGACAGAAGTCGAGGGACTGAAGCTTTCTTT,CANGDRSRGTEAFF
TRBD1,TRBV11-2,TRBJ2-1,-,TGTGCCAGCAGCTTAGAACAGGGGGCATCCTACAATGAGCAGTTCTTC,CASSLEQGASYNEQFF
TRBD1,TRBV4-2,TRBJ2-3,many,TGTGCCAGCAGCCAAGGGACAGGGCCAGATACGCAGTATTTT,CASSQGTGPDTQYF
TRBD1,TRBV20-1,TRBJ1-2,few,TGCAGTGCTAGATCGGAGCCGGGACAGGGACAATTTAACTATGGCTACACCTTC,CSARSEPGQGQFNYGYTF
-,TRBV10-3,TRBJ1-2,few,TGTGCCATCAATGAGGGCTATGGCTACACCTTC,CAINEGYGYTF
TRBD2,TRBV4-1,TRBJ2-7,few,TGCGCCAGCAGCCAAAATCTCGGGACTAGCGGGATTTACGAGCAGTACTTC,CASSQNLGTSGIYEQYF
-,TRBV27,TRBJ2-2,-,TGTGCCAGCATGGTTGCCCTCACCGGGGAGCTGTTTTTT,CASMVALTGELFF
-,TRBV6-6,TRBJ1-1,-,TGTGCCAGCAGTTACTCCCATGAAGCTTTCTTT,CASSYSHEAFF
TRBD2,TRBV12-3/TRBV12-4,TRBJ2-7,-,TGTGCCAGCAGTTATAGCGGGAGGCACTCCTACGAGCAGTACTTC,CASSYSGRHSYEQYF